These T cell receptor beta chains were read from a single sample in a study of T cell repertoires in cytomegalovirus infection. Via MiXCR, TCRdb re-called the reads, giving one row per CDR3 protein. The sample holds approximately 270,000 distinct CDR3 sequences, 22% seen once. Their recognized antigens are unknown. The sample consisted of cultured PBMCs, taken from culture after CMV antigen stimulation. These receptors were taken from a human donor in good health (CMV status not recorded). Some clones in this sample may be carry-over from other donors' samples. The CDR3 runs from the conserved cysteine through the conserved F or W. Fields, in order: CDR3 length, D gene, clone size, V gene, J gene, CDR3 protein, CDR3 DNA. D genes are given only for firm matches. Rows may omit the clone size; those that give it use once, few, many or a size class.

cdr3_length: 16; d_call: .; clone_size: .; v_call: TRBV5-1; j_call: TRBJ2-6; cdr3_aa: CASSSNPGAGANVLTF; cdr3_nt: TGCGCCAGCAGCTCCAACCCAGGGGCTGGGGCCAACGTCCTGACTTTC
cdr3_length: 15; d_call: .; clone_size: .; v_call: TRBV7-9; j_call: TRBJ2-7; cdr3_aa: CASSPPDSYSYEQYF; cdr3_nt: TGTGCCAGCAGCCCCCCGGATTCATACTCCTACGAGCAGTACTTC
cdr3_length: 13; d_call: TRBD1; clone_size: few; v_call: TRBV20-1; j_call: TRBJ1-4; cdr3_aa: CSAWTGINEKLFF; cdr3_nt: TGCAGTGCTTGGACAGGGATCAATGAAAAACTGTTTTTT
cdr3_length: 15; d_call: TRBD1; clone_size: few; v_call: TRBV11-2; j_call: TRBJ1-4; cdr3_aa: CASSLSSGGEEKLFF; cdr3_nt: TGTGCCAGCAGCTTATCTTCAGGGGGTGAGGAAAAACTGTTTTTT
cdr3_length: 14; d_call: TRBD2; clone_size: few; v_call: TRBV6-1; j_call: TRBJ2-3; cdr3_aa: CASKTGGGTDTQYF; cdr3_nt: TGTGCCAGCAAAACGGGAGGGGGCACAGATACGCAGTATTTT
cdr3_length: 13; d_call: .; clone_size: .; v_call: TRBV12-3/TRBV12-4; j_call: TRBJ1-6; cdr3_aa: CASRGVAGSPLHF; cdr3_nt: TGTGCCAGCAGGGGGGTCGCTGGTTCACCCCTCCACTTT
cdr3_length: 16; d_call: TRBD1; clone_size: few; v_call: TRBV7-9; j_call: TRBJ1-4; cdr3_aa: CASSPNTGGRDEKLFF; cdr3_nt: TGTGCCAGCAGCCCTAACACAGGGGGCCGCGATGAAAAACTGTTTTTT
cdr3_length: 15; d_call: TRBD2; clone_size: many; v_call: TRBV7-2; j_call: TRBJ2-1; cdr3_aa: CASSLALAGVDEQFF; cdr3_nt: TGTGCCAGCAGCTTAGCCCTAGCGGGAGTAGATGAGCAGTTCTTC
cdr3_length: 16; d_call: .; clone_size: many; v_call: TRBV7-9; j_call: TRBJ1-1; cdr3_aa: CASSLVAQQGNTEAFF; cdr3_nt: TGTGCCAGCAGCTTAGTAGCGCAACAGGGAAACACTGAAGCTTTCTTT
cdr3_length: 14; d_call: .; clone_size: many; v_call: TRBV7-8; j_call: TRBJ1-1; cdr3_aa: CASSLLQTNTEAFF; cdr3_nt: TGTGCCAGCAGCTTACTACAGACGAACACTGAAGCTTTCTTT
cdr3_length: 13; d_call: .; clone_size: .; v_call: TRBV19; j_call: TRBJ1-4; cdr3_aa: CASSTADNEKLFF; cdr3_nt: TGTGCCAGTAGTACAGCTGATAATGAAAAACTGTTTTTT
cdr3_length: 19; d_call: TRBD2; clone_size: many; v_call: TRBV7-7; j_call: TRBJ2-1; cdr3_aa: CASSLWRGSGTPPYNEQFF; cdr3_nt: TGTGCTAGCAGCTTATGGAGGGGTAGCGGGACGCCTCCCTACAATGAGCAGTTCTTC
cdr3_length: 12; d_call: .; clone_size: few; v_call: TRBV30; j_call: TRBJ2-5; cdr3_aa: CAWSGLQETQYF; cdr3_nt: TGTGCCTGGAGTGGCCTGCAAGAGACCCAGTACTTC
cdr3_length: 12; d_call: .; clone_size: few; v_call: TRBV28; j_call: TRBJ2-7; cdr3_aa: CASSPVRGEQYF; cdr3_nt: TGTGCCAGCAGTCCCGTAAGGGGAGAGCAGTACTTC
cdr3_length: 12; d_call: .; clone_size: .; v_call: TRBV20-1; j_call: TRBJ1-5; cdr3_aa: CSARAVNQPQHF; cdr3_nt: TGCAGTGCTAGGGCCGTCAATCAGCCCCAGCATTTT
cdr3_length: 17; d_call: .; clone_size: few; v_call: TRBV25-1; j_call: TRBJ2-2; cdr3_aa: CASSGLLWQSNTGELFF; cdr3_nt: TGTGCCAGCAGTGGACTGCTTTGGCAATCGAACACCGGGGAGCTGTTTTTT
cdr3_length: 11; d_call: TRBD1; clone_size: few; v_call: TRBV6-5; j_call: TRBJ1-2; cdr3_aa: CATGQGTGYTF; cdr3_nt: TGTGCCACTGGACAGGGGACCGGCTACACCTTC
cdr3_length: 12; d_call: .; clone_size: .; v_call: TRBV2; j_call: TRBJ1-5; cdr3_aa: CASTQNNQPQHF; cdr3_nt: TGTGCCAGCACACAGAACAATCAGCCCCAGCATTTT
cdr3_length: 13; d_call: TRBD1; clone_size: .; v_call: TRBV20-1; j_call: TRBJ2-1; cdr3_aa: CSVLTGGSNEQFF; cdr3_nt: TGCAGTGTTCTGACAGGGGGGTCCAATGAGCAGTTCTTC
cdr3_length: 16; d_call: .; clone_size: .; v_call: TRBV9; j_call: TRBJ2-3; cdr3_aa: CASSVRGTSGTDTQYF; cdr3_nt: TGTGCCAGCAGCGTCAGGGGAACTAGCGGCACAGATACGCAGTATTTT
cdr3_length: 16; d_call: TRBD2; clone_size: few; v_call: TRBV7-2; j_call: TRBJ2-4; cdr3_aa: CASSPLAGGPGNIQYF; cdr3_nt: TGTGCCAGCAGCCCTTTAGCGGGAGGGCCCGGGAACATTCAGTACTTC
cdr3_length: 16; d_call: .; clone_size: .; v_call: TRBV11-2; j_call: TRBJ1-1; cdr3_aa: CASSLGLLGVNTEAFF; cdr3_nt: TGTGCCAGCAGCTTAGGACTTTTAGGGGTGAACACTGAAGCTTTCTTT